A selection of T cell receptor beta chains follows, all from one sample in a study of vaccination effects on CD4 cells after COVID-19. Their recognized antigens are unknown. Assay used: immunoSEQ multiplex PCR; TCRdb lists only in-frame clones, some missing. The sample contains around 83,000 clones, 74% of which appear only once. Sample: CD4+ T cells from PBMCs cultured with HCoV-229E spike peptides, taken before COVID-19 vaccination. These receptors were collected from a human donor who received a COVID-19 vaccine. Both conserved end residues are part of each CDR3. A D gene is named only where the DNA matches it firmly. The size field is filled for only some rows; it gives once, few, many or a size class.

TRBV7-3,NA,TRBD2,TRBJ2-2,TGTGCCAGCAGCTTAACCAGACTAGCGGGAGGTGGGGAGCTGTTTTTT,CASSLTRLAGGGELFF
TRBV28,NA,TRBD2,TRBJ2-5,TGTGCCAGCAGTGGGAGGGGCAGGCGGCAAGAGACCCAGTACTTC,CASSGRGRRQETQYF
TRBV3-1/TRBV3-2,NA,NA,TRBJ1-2,TGTGCCAGCAGCCCCAGGGGTTCCTCCTATGGCTACACCTTC,CASSPRGSSYGYTF
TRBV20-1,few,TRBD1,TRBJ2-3,TGCAGTGCTAGTGGGGGACAGGGTTTTGCAGATACGCAGTATTTT,CSASGGQGFADTQYF
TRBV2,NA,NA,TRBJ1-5,TGTGCCAGCAGTGATGATAGCAATCAGCCCCAGCATTTT,CASSDDSNQPQHF
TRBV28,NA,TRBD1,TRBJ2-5,TGTGCCAGCAGTCCATTCGACAGGGGGGAGACCCAGTACTTC,CASSPFDRGETQYF
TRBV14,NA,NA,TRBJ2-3,TGTGCCAGCAGCCAAGGAGGGACCTCGGGGGCAGATACGCAGTATTTT,CASSQGGTSGADTQYF
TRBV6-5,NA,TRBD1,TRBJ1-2,TGTGCCAGCAGTCCGGACAGGGGGCTGTATAATGGCTACACCTTC,CASSPDRGLYNGYTF
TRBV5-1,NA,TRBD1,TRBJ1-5,TGCGCCAGCAGCTTGGGGGACAGGGGACTCAATCAGCCCCAGCATTTT,CASSLGDRGLNQPQHF
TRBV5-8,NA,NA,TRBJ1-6,TGTGCCACGCAGTCGGGGAGCTCCTATAATTCACCCCTCCACTTT,CATQSGSSYNSPLHF
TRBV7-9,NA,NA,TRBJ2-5,TGTGCCAGCAGCTTAGAAGGGGTGTACCAAGAGACCCAGTACTTC,CASSLEGVYQETQYF
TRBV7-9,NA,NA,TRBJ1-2,TGTGCCAGCAGCTTAGTCGGAGGGATACGCTATGGCTACACCTTC,CASSLVGGIRYGYTF
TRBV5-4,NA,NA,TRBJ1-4,TGTGCCAGCAGCTTGGCGACCGGCGGTAATGAAAAACTGTTTTTT,CASSLATGGNEKLFF
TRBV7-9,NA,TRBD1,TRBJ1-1,TGTGCCAGCAGCCCCCGGACAGGGTGGGACACTGAAGCTTTCTTT,CASSPRTGWDTEAFF
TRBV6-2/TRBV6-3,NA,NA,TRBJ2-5,TGTGCCAGCAGCCAACAGGGAGAGACCCAGTACTTC,CASSQQGETQYF
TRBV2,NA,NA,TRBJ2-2,TGTGCCAGCTCCCCTCGGCAGGGGGGGACCGGGGAGCTGTTTTTT,CASSPRQGGTGELFF